Sequencing of this T cell receptor (beta chain) was carried out in a study of regulatory T cells in long-lasting Graves disease (dated by TCRdb to about 2021). In terms of the full investigation: Persistent Graves' disease was defined as antithyroid drug treatment for over 5 years with persistently positive TSH receptor autoantibodies. The study was conducted in China and was registered as a clinical trial. Patients with persistent Graves' disease were compared with patients with newly diagnosed Graves' disease using TCR sequencing and RNA sequencing of peripheral blood. TCR sequencing covered around 13 persistent and about 20 newly diagnosed Graves' disease patients, 33 samples in total. Antithyroid drugs had been taken for roughly 10 years on average by persistent Graves' disease patients in the clinical cohort.

Trimming takes 2 bases from V and 3 bases from J, and the germline ends sit 7 bases apart. CDR1 and CDR2 are read off the germline V gene (reference sequence) as LGHDT and YNNKEL. Counted from cysteine to phenylalanine, this CDR3 has 13 amino acids. Of the read, only the CDR3 DNA is kept; its 39 bases are in frame from base 1. Remarks on this clonotype: It has no known antigen specificity. One base away there is no much larger clone; base qualities are not given.

The time point label, as the study defines it: persistent/refractory GD, antithyroid drugs over 5 years with positive TRAb. For both TCR sequencing and RNA sequencing, RNA was extracted from PBMCs in TRIzol. Graves' disease was diagnosed according to American Thyroid Association guidelines. The patients came from an endocrinology department in Xi'an, China. From each patient, approximately 9.9 milliliters of peripheral blood was collected into an EDTA anticoagulant tube. PBMCs were isolated by Ficoll Paque Plus density gradient separation without further T cell sorting. RNA quality was checked with an Agilent 2100 Bioanalyzer and agarose gel, and concentration with a NanoDrop 2000. General conclusions and limits of the study: Patients with persistent disease shared more public clonotypes (under 3,000) than newly diagnosed patients did (approximately 970). Peripheral blood alone was examined, since thyroid tissue, which constituted the primary lesion, could not be accessed. TRBV28, TRBJ1-2 and TRBJ2-5 were preferentially used in persistent disease, while TRBV20-1 and TRBJ2-1 were favored in newly diagnosed disease. The authors noted that the small sample size was a limitation that may lower accuracy. Sequencing and analysis were restricted to the TCR beta chain. Compared with newly diagnosed patients, patients with persistent Graves' disease had lower TCR Shannon entropy and fewer highly expanded clones, which suggests clonal expansion.

The library was produced with multiplex PCR. Sequencing was performed on an Illumina HiSeq 4000. iRepertoire HTBI primers and Arm-PCR amplification of CDR3 regions were used to construct TCR beta libraries. PCR products were gel purified before sequencing. The original methods were these. Gene usage analysis of CDR3 amino acid clonotypes used the 55 to 65 TRBV and about 14 TRBJ segments found across samples. COPE and FqMerger were used to merge the filtered high-quality paired reads into contigs. BLAST was used to align contigs to the IMGT TRBV, TRBD and TRBJ reference genes, and CDR3 was defined following IMGT. Any clonotype with a frequency above 0.1% was counted as a highly expanded clone. Shannon entropy was used to measure repertoire diversity, and the Gini coefficient was used to measure V-J evenness. Clonotypes shared by more than one individual were considered public. TCRdb trimmed public reads at Q25 via fastp, called clones via MiXCR and kept in-frame beta chains. Merged by CDR3 protein, the rows form single entries marked with the most common genes and DNA. The V and J calls were determined by TCRdb, not by the authors. This sample lists approximately 690,000 distinct CDR3 sequences; 30% were detected once. 35% to 55% of the sample belongs to the ten largest clones.

This receptor was identified in a female donor with Graves disease. The receptor chain draws on TRBV3-1 and TRBJ1-1, with the D segment identity uncertain. This material consisted of peripheral blood mononuclear cells (PBMCs), taken when the disease was refractory, from a patient treated with antithyroid drugs. For the CDR3, the sequence is CASSQIRDTEAFF. The DNA sequence reads TGTGCCAGCAGCCAAATAAGGGACACTGAAGCTTTCTTT. Outside the CDR3, residues come from the reference TRBV3-1 and TRBJ1-1 proteins, so the full variable domain is: DTAVSQTPKYLVTQMGNDKSIKCEQNLGHDTMYWYKQDSKKFLKIMFSYNNKELIINETVPNRFSPKSPDKAHLNLHINSLELGDSAVYFCASSQIRDTEAFFGQGTRLTVV.